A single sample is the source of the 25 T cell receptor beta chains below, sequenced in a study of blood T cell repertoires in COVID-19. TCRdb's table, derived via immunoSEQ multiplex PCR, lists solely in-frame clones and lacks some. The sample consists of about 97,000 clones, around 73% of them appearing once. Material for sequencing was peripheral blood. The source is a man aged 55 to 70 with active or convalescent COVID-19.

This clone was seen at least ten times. CDR3 amino acids: CASSLLLAGGVGNEQFF. The CDR3 DNA reads as TGTGCCAGCAGCTTGTTACTAGCGGGAGGCGTAGGGAATGAGCAGTTCTTC. This chain uses TRBV5-5 with TRBJ2-1, with TRBD2 matching over 12 bases. With V trimmed by 1 base and J by 7 bases, 9 bases remained unmatched. Germline CDR1 and CDR2: SGHKS and YYEKEE (reference sequence). The CDR3 is made up of 17 amino acids. Supplemented by reference TRBV5-5 and TRBJ2-1, the full variable domain reads DAGVTQSPTHLIKTRGQQVTLRCSPISGHKSVSWYQQVLGQGPQFIFQYYEKEERGRGNFPDRFSARQFPNYSSELNVNALLLGDSALYLCASSLLLAGGVGNEQFFGPGTRLTVL.

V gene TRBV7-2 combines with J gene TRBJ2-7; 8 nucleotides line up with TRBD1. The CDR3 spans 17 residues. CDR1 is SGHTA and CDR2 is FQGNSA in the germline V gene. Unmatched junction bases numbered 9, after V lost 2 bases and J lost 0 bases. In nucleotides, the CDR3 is TGTGCCAGCAGCTTATTTCGGGGACAGGAGACCTCCTACGAGCAGTACGTC. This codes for CASSLFRGQETSYEQYV.

The CDR3 sequence is CASSPLGGRETQYF. In DNA form, the CDR3 reads TGTGCCAGCAGCCCCTTGGGGGGGAGAGAGACCCAGTACTTC. This sequence joins TRBV7-3 and TRBJ2-5, with TRBD2 matching over 7 bases. The CDR3 is 14 residues long. J was trimmed by 4 bases and V by 5 bases; bases with no gene match: 7. Germline lookup yields CDR1 SGHTA and CDR2 FQGTGA.

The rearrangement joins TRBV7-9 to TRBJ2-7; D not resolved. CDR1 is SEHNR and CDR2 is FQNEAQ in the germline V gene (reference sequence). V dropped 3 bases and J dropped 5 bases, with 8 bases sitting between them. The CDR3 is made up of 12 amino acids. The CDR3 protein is CASSLIGDEQYV. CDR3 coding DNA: TGTGCCAGCAGCTTGATTGGAGACGAGCAGTACGTC.

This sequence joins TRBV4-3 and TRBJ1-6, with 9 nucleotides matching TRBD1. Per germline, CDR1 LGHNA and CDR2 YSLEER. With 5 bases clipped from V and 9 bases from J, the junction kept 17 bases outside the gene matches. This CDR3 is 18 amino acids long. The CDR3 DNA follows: TGCGCCAGCAGCTCCGGGACAGGGAACCTCATAGCCGGTTCACCCCTCCACTTT. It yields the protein CASSSGTGNLIAGSPLHF.

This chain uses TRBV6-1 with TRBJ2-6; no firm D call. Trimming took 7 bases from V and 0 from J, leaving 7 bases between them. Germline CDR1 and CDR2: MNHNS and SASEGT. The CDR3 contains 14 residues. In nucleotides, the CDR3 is TGTGCCAGCACCTACGGCTCTGGGGCCAACGTCCTGACTTTC. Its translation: CASTYGSGANVLTF.

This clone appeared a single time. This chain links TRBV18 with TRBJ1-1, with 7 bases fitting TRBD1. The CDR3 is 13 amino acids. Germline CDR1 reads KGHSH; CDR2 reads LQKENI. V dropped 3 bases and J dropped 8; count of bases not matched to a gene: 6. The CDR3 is CASSPQGEQEAFF. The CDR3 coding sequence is TGTGCCAGCTCACCTCAGGGGGAGCAAGAAGCTTTCTTT.

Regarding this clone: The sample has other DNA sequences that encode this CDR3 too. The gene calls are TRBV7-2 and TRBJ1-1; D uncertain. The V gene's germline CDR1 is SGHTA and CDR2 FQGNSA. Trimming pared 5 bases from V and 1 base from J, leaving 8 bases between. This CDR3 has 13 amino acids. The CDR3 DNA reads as TGTGCCAGCAGCCTTAGCGGGAACACTGAAGCTTTCTTT. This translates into CASSLSGNTEAFF.

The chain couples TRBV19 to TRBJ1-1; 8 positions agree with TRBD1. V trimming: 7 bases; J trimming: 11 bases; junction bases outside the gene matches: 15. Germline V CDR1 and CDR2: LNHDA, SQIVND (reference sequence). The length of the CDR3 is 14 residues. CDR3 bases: TGTGCCAGTACTCCTAGGGGTGTGGGACAGGAGGCTTTCTTT. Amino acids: CASTPRGVGQEAFF.

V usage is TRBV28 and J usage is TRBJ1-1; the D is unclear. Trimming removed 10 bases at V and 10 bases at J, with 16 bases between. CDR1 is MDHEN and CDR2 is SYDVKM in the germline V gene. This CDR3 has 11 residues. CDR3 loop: CATYKAEGAFF. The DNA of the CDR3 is TGTGCCACCTATAAGGCGGAGGGAGCTTTCTTT.

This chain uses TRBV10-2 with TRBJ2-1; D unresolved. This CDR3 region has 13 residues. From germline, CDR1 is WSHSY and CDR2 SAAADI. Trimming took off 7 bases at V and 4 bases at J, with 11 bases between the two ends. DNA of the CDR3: TGCGCCAGCACGGAACTACCATACAATGAGCAGTTCTTC. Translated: CASTELPYNEQFF.

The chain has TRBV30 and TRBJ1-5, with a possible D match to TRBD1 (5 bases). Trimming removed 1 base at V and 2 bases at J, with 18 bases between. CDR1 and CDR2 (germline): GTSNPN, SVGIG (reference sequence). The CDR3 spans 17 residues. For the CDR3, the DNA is TGTGCCTGGAGTGGGTATGCTTACAGGAATGGCAATCAGCCCCAGCATTTT. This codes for CAWSGYAYRNGNQPQHF. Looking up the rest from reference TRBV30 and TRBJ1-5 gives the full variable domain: SQTIHQWPATLVQPVGSPLSLECTVEGTSNPNLYWYRQAAGRGLQLLFYSVGIGQISSEVPQNLSASRPQDRQFILSSKKLLLSDSGFYLCAWSGYAYRNGNQPQHFGDGTRLSIL.

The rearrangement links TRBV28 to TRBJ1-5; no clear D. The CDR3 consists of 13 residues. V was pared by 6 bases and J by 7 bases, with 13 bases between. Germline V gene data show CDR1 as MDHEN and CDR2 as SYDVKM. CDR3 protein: CASSTTLGQPQHF. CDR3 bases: TGTGCCAGCAGCACCACCCTCGGGCAGCCCCAGCATTTT. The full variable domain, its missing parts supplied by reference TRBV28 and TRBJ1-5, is DVKVTQSSRYLVKRTGEKVFLECVQDMDHENMFWYRQDPGLGLRLIYFSYDVKMKEKGDIPEGYSVSREKKERFSLILESASTNQTSMYLCASSTTLGQPQHFGDGTRLSIL.

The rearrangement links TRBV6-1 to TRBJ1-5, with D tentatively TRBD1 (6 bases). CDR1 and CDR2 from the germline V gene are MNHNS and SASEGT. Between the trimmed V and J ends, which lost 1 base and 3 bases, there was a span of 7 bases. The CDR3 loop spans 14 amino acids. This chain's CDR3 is CASSEGGHNQPQHF. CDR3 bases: TGTGCCAGCAGTGAAGGGGGGCACAATCAGCCCCAGCATTTT.

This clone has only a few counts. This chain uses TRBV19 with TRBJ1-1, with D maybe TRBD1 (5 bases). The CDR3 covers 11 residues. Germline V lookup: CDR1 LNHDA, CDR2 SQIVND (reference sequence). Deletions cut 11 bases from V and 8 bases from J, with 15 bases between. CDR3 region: CAAAGFQEAFF. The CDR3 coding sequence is TGTGCCGCGGCAGGGTTCCAAGAAGCTTTCTTT. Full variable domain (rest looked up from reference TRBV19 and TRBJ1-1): DGGITQSPKYLFRKEGQNVTLSCEQNLNHDAMYWYRQDPGQGLRLIYYSQIVNDFQKGDIAEGYSVSREKKESFPLTVTSAQKNPTAFYLCAAAGFQEAFFGQGTRLTVV.

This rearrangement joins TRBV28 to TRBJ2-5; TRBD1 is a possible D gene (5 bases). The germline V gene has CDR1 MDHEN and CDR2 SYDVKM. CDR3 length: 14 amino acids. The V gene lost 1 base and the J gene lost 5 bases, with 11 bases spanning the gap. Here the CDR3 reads CASSLSTPGETQYF. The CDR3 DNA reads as TGTGCCAGCAGTTTATCGACCCCAGGGGAGACCCAGTACTTC. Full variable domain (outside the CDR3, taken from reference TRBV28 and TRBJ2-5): DVKVTQSSRYLVKRTGEKVFLECVQDMDHENMFWYRQDPGLGLRLIYFSYDVKMKEKGDIPEGYSVSREKKERFSLILESASTNQTSMYLCASSLSTPGETQYFGPGTRLLVL.

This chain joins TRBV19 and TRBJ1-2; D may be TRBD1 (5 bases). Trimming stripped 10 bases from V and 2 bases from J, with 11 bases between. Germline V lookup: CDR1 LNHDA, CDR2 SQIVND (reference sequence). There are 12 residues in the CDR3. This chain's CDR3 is CATSTANYGYTF. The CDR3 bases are TGTGCCACCTCGACAGCCAACTATGGCTACACCTTC. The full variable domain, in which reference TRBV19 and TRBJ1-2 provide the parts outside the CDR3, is DGGITQSPKYLFRKEGQNVTLSCEQNLNHDAMYWYRQDPGQGLRLIYYSQIVNDFQKGDIAEGYSVSREKKESFPLTVTSAQKNPTAFYLCATSTANYGYTFGSGTRLTVV.

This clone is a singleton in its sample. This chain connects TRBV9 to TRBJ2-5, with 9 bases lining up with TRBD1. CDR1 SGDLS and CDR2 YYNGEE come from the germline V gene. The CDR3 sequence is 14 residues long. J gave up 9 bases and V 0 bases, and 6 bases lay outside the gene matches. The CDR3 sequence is CASSVGGTGRAQYF. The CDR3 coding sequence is TGTGCCAGCAGCGTAGGAGGGACAGGGCGAGCCCAGTACTTC. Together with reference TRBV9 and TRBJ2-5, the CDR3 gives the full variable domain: DSGVTQTPKHLITATGQRVTLRCSPRSGDLSVYWYQQSLDQGLQFLIQYYNGEERAKGNILERFSAQQFPDLHSELNLSSLELGDSALYFCASSVGGTGRAQYFGPGTRLLVL.

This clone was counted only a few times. CDR3 loop: CASNGQGSPQHF. CDR3 DNA: TGTGCCAGCAACGGACAGGGGTCCCCCCAGCATTTT. The J gene is TRBJ1-5, the V gene TRBV28; TRBD1 agrees at 9 bases. Looked up from germline, CDR1 is MDHEN and CDR2 is SYDVKM. CDR3 length equals 12 residues. J gave up 10 bases and V 7 bases, and 5 bases lay outside the gene matches.

The CDR3 loop is CASSQPRGLVLTQYF. The CDR3 nucleotides are TGCGCCAGCAGCCAACCCCGTGGACTGGTTTTGACCCAGTACTTC. The chain uses TRBV4-1 and TRBJ2-5; D is perhaps TRBD2 (5 bases). The CDR3 has 15 residues. CDR1 and CDR2 (germline): MGHRA, YSYEKL. V was clipped by 2 bases and J by 7 bases, with 17 bases between them.

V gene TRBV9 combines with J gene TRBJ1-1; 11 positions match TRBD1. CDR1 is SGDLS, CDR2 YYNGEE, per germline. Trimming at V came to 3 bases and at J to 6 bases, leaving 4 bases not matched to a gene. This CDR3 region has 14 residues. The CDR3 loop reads CASSAGQGASEAFF. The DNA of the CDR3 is TGTGCCAGCAGCGCAGGACAGGGGGCGTCTGAAGCTTTCTTT.

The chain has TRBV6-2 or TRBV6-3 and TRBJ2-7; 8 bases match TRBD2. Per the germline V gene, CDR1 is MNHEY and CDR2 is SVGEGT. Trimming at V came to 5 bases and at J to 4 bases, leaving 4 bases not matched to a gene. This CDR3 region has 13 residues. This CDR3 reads CASSRGGLYEQYV. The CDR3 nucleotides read TGTGCCAGCAGTCGGGGGGGATTATACGAGCAGTACGTC.

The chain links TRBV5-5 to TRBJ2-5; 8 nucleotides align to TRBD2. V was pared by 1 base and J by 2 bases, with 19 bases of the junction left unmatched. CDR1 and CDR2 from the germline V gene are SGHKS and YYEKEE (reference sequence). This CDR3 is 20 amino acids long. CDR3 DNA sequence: TGTGCCAGCAGCTTGTCACGGAACGACCCCCGACTAGCGAGACAAGAGACCCAGTACTTC. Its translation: CASSLSRNDPRLARQETQYF.

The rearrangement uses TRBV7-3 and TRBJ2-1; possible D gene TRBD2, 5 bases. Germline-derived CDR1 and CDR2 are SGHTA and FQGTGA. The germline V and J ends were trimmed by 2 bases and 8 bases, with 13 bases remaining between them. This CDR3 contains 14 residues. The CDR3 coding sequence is TGTGCCAGCAGCTTAGCCGGTGGAGGCGATGAGCAGTTCTTC. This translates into CASSLAGGGDEQFF. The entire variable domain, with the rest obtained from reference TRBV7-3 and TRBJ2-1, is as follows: GAGVSQTPSNKVTEKGKYVELRCDPISGHTALYWYRQSLGQGPEFLIYFQGTGAADDSGLPNDRFFAVRPEGSVSTLKIQRTERGDSAVYLCASSLAGGGDEQFFGPGTRLTVL.

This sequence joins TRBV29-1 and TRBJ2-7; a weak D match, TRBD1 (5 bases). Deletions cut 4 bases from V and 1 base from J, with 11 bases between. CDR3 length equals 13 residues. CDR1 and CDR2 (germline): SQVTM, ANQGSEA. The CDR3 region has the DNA TGCAGCGTTGTAGGGGAAGGGTCCTACGAGCAGTACGTC. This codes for CSVVGEGSYEQYV.